Here is one T cell receptor beta chain with its context. The antigen remains unidentified. The data are from a study of OX40 agonist ivuxolimab in advanced cancers. For the study at large: Past anti-PD-1, anti-PD-L1 or anti-CTLA-4 therapy was accepted, and approximately 37% had received some.

The data were produced by immunoSEQ multiplex PCR, yet TCRdb's version contains in-frame clones alone and is incomplete. The table records around 64,000 clones, roughly 85% of them present only once. Whole-study results and caveats: Both blood CD4+ and CD8+ T cells showed clonal growth by week 6 at 0.1 to 3.0 mg/kg. Average numbers of expanded clones were greater in CD8+ T cells than in CD4+. It was also the case that some nonresponders had low normalized T-cell clonal expansion.

CDR3 length: 15 residues. In germline, CDR1 is SGHRS, CDR2 YFSETQ. The V end lost 6 bases, the J end lost 3 bases, and 15 bases lay between the germline ends. V is TRBV5-1 and J is TRBJ2-2; no clear D. This receptor was taken from an adult with an advanced solid tumor such as melanoma, head and neck, liver or kidney cancer. The sequenced sample was CD4+ or CD8+ T cells sorted from blood, obtained in a trial of the OX40 agonist ivuxolimab. CDR3: CASTVSGPYTGELFF. DNA for the CDR3: TGCGCCAGCACCGTTTCCGGGCCCTACACCGGGGAGCTGTTTTTT.